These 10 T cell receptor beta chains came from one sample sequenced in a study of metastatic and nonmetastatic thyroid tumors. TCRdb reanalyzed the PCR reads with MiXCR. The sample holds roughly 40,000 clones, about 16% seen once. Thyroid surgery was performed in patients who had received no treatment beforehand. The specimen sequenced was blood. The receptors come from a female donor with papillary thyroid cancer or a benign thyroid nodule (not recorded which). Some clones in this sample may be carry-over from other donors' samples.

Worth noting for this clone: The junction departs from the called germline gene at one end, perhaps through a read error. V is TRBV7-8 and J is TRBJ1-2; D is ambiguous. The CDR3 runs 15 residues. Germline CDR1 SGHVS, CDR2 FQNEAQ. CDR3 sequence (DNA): TGTGCCAGCGGCTTAAATGTTGTCGCCTTACATGTCTACACCTTC. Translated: CASGLNVVALHVYTF.

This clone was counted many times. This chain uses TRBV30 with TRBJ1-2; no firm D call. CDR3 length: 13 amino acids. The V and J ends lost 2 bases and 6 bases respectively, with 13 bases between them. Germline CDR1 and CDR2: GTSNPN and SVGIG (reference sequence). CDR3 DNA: TGTGCCTGGAGTCCCATGGAAGGTAATGGCTACACCTTC. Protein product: CAWSPMEGNGYTF.

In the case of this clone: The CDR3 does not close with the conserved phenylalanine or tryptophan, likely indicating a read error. CDR3 sequence reads: CSASTGGASNQPQHS. In DNA form, the CDR3 reads TGCAGTGCTTCGACAGGGGGGGCCAGCAATCAGCCCCAGCATTCT. This chain uses TRBV20-1 with TRBJ1-5; 9 nucleotides line up with TRBD1. This CDR3 region has 15 residues. Germline V gene data show CDR1 as DFQATT and CDR2 as SNEGSKA (reference sequence). The V and J ends lost 5 bases and 1 base, in that order; junction bases with no gene match: 6.

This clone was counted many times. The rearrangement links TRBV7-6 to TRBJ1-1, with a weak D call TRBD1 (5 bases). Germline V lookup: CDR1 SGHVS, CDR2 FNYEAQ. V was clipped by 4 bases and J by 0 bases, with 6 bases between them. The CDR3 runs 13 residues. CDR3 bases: TGTGCCAGCAGCTGGGGGATGAACACTGAAGCTTTCTTT. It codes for CASSWGMNTEAFF.

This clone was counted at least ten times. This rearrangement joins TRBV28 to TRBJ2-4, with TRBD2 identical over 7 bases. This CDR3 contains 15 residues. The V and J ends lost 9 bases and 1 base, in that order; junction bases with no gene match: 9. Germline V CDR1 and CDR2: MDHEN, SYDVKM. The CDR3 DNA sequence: TGTGCCAGTTCCATAGCGGGTGTTGCCAAAAACATTCAGTACTTC. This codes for CASSIAGVAKNIQYF.

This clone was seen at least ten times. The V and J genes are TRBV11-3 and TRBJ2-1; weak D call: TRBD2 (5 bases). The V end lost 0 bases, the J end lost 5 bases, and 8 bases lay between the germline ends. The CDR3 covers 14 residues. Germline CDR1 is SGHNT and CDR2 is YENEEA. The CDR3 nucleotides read TGTGCCAGCAGCTTAGAATTCGGGGACAATGAGCAGTTCTTC. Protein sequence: CASSLEFGDNEQFF.

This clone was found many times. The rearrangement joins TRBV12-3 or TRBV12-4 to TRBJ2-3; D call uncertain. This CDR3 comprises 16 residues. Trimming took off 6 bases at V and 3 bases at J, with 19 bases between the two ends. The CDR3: CASRRDRWRLTDTQYF. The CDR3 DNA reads TGTGCCAGCAGACGAGACCGATGGCGGTTAACAGATACGCAGTATTTT.

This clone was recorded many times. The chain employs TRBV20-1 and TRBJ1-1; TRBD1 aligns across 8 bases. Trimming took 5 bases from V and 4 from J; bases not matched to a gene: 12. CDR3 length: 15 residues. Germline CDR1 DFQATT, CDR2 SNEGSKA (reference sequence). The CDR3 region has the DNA TGCAGTGCTGGACCAGGGGGCGGCTGGGGCACTGAAGCTTTCTTT. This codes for CSAGPGGGWGTEAFF.

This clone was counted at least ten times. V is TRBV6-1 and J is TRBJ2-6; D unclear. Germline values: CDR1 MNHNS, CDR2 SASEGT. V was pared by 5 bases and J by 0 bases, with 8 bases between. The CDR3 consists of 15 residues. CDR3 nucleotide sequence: TGTGCCAGCAGTCCCGGTAGCTCTGGGGCCAACGTCCTGACTTTC. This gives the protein CASSPGSSGANVLTF.

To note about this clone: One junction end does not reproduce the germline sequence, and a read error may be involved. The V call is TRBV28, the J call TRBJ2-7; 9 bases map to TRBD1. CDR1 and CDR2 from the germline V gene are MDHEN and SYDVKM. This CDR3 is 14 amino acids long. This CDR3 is CVSSLGTGPYEQYF. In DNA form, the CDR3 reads TGTGTCAGCAGTCTGGGGACAGGGCCCTACGAGCAGTACTTC.